The 26 T cell receptor beta chains given below trace back to one sample, sequenced in a study of Ad26.COV2.S vaccination and SARS-CoV-2 variants. Profiled with immunoSEQ multiplex PCR; TCRdb holds only in-frame clones, not every one. The repertoire holds about 350,000 clones, with about 89% as singletons. The treatment was: roughly 20 received Ad26.COV2.S at low or high dose, single or two shots; 5 received placebo; per-sample allocation not given. Sampling occurred on day 63 after the first vaccine or placebo injection. The sample consisted of peripheral blood, taken in a trial of Ad26.COV2.S vaccine versus placebo. The receptors come from a person between 18 and 65 years old who received the Ad26.COV2.S COVID-19 vaccine or a placebo.

The chain recombines TRBV2 with TRBJ2-2; 11 bases fit TRBD1. The CDR3 contains 14 residues. J lost 7 bases, V lost 7 bases, and 5 bases had no gene match. Germline CDR1 reads SNHLY; CDR2 reads FYNNEI. The CDR3 loop is CASTMDRGLGELFF. In DNA form, the CDR3 reads TGTGCCAGCACCATGGACAGGGGGCTCGGGGAGCTGTTTTTT.

V usage is TRBV5-8 and J usage is TRBJ1-5; no clear D gene. The V end lost 1 base, the J end lost 7 bases, and 6 bases lay between the germline ends. The CDR3 runs 12 residues. Looked up from germline, CDR1 is SGHTS and CDR2 is YDEGEE. CDR3 sequence (DNA): TGTGCCAGCAGCTTGATGGACCAGCCCCAGCATTTT. Residues: CASSLMDQPQHF.

The chain combines TRBV28 with TRBJ1-4, with D tentatively TRBD1 (5 bases). Trimming removed 2 bases at V and 0 bases at J, with 10 bases between. Germline assignment: CDR1 MDHEN and CDR2 SYDVKM. CDR3 length: 16 amino acids. CDR3 sequence (DNA): TGTGCCAGCAGTTTAGTGGGGCCATCAACTAATGAAAAACTGTTTTTT. This codes for CASSLVGPSTNEKLFF.

The CDR3 region has the DNA TGCGCCAGCAGCCAAGAAACAGGGCTTGGATTTCATGAGCAGTTCTTC. Translated: CASSQETGLGFHEQFF. The chain combines TRBV4-1 with TRBJ2-1; D perhaps matches TRBD1 (6 bases). CDR1 is MGHRA, CDR2 YSYEKL, per germline. The CDR3 extends over 16 amino acids. V was trimmed by 0 bases and J by 8 bases, leaving 17 bases between them.

The chain employs TRBV18 and TRBJ2-5; TRBD2 matches 7 bases. Per germline, CDR1 KGHSH and CDR2 LQKENI. There are 15 residues in the CDR3. V was pared by 0 bases and J by 0 bases, with 1 base of the junction left unmatched. CDR3 residues: CASSPPSGDQETQYF. CDR3 coding DNA: TGTGCCAGCTCACCACCCAGCGGGGACCAAGAGACCCAGTACTTC.

The chain uses TRBV5-8 and TRBJ1-1, with D uncertain. Germline V CDR1 and CDR2: SGHTS, YDEGEE. Trimming took 0 bases from V and 1 from J, leaving 10 bases between them. This CDR3 is built from 15 residues. CDR3 region: CASSLVGGPNTEAFF. The CDR3 DNA reads as TGTGCCAGCAGCTTGGTCGGCGGGCCGAACACTGAAGCTTTCTTT.

The CDR3 here is CASSLPAANTGELFF. Written as DNA, the CDR3 is TGTGCCAGCAGTTTACCAGCGGCGAACACCGGGGAGCTGTTTTTT. The chain carries TRBV28 and TRBJ2-2; weak D call: TRBD2 (5 bases). This CDR3 contains 15 residues. V was shortened by 2 bases and J by 0 bases, with 7 bases between the two germline ends. From germline, CDR1 is MDHEN and CDR2 SYDVKM.

The CDR3 coding sequence is TGTGCCAGCAGTTACTCGGGACAGGTCCAGTTCTTC. Translated: CASSYSGQVQFF. The chain has TRBV6-6 and TRBJ2-1, with 8 bases aligning to TRBD1. Germline-derived CDR1 and CDR2 are MNHNY and SVGAGI (reference sequence). J gave up 13 bases and V 0 bases, and 2 bases lay outside the gene matches. The length of the CDR3 is 12 residues.

The chain employs TRBV5-4 and TRBJ2-2; a possible D gene is TRBD2 (6 bases). V was trimmed by 6 bases and J by 0 bases, leaving 15 bases between them. The germline V gene has CDR1 SGHNT and CDR2 YYREEE (reference sequence). CDR3 size: 16 residues. CDR3 in DNA: TGTGCCAGCAATAGGGGCGGGATCGCGAACACCGGGGAGCTGTTTTTT. It translates to CASNRGGIANTGELFF.

Of note for this clone: A read error may account for a junction end that differs from germline. The rearrangement joins TRBV6-2 or TRBV6-3 to TRBJ2-6, with D perhaps matching TRBD1 (5 bases). The CDR3 is 16 amino acids. The germline V gene has CDR1 MNHEY and CDR2 SVGEGT. CDR3 in amino acids: CASIYRQSSGANVLTF. The CDR3 nucleotides are TGTGCCAGCATTTACAGACAGTCCTCTGGGGCCAACGTCCTGACTTTC.

V is TRBV29-1 and J is TRBJ2-2, with a weak D call TRBD2 (5 bases). V gave up 5 bases and J gave up 7 bases, with 11 bases separating them. The germline V gene encodes CDR1 SQVTM and CDR2 ANQGSEA. The CDR3 covers 12 residues. The CDR3 sequence is CSVRRSDGELFF. The CDR3 bases are TGCAGCGTTAGGAGGAGTGACGGGGAGCTGTTTTTT.

This rearrangement joins TRBV13 to TRBJ1-5; D remains ambiguous. Germline values: CDR1 PRHDT, CDR2 FYEKMQ (reference sequence). V was clipped by 5 bases and J by 0 bases, with 8 bases between them. The CDR3 extends over 14 amino acids. As DNA, the CDR3 is TGTGCCAGCAGCCAGACGGATAGCAATCAGCCCCAGCATTTT. Its protein product is CASSQTDSNQPQHF.

J is TRBJ2-1 and V is TRBV7-9; no firm D call. Deletions cut 1 base from V and 8 bases from J, with 12 bases between. CDR1 is SEHNR, CDR2 FQNEAQ, per germline (reference sequence). The CDR3 has 14 residues. Written as DNA, the CDR3 is TGTGCCAGCAGCTTAGGCTCTAGGGTGGATGAGCAGTTCTTC. Translated, it gives CASSLGSRVDEQFF.

The chain uses TRBV7-9 and TRBJ1-4, with no clear D. This CDR3 has 17 residues. In germline, CDR1 is SEHNR, CDR2 FQNEAQ (reference sequence). Trimming removed 3 bases from V and 0 bases from J, with 14 bases in between. The CDR3 sequence is CASSLGLTVTTNEKLFF. The CDR3 DNA reads TGTGCCAGCAGCTTGGGTCTAACAGTTACAACTAATGAAAAACTGTTTTTT.

About this clone: The same CDR3 can be traced to other DNA sequences in this sample. The rearrangement uses TRBV18 and TRBJ1-4, with 7 bases that match TRBD1. The CDR3 runs to 15 residues. The V segment lost 3 bases and the J segment 0 bases; nucleotides outside the gene matches: 1. Germline CDR1 is KGHSH and CDR2 is LQKENI. The CDR3 reads CASSPQGATNEKLFF. CDR3 coding DNA: TGTGCCAGCTCACCTCAGGGGGCAACTAATGAAAAACTGTTTTTT.

The chain recombines TRBV27 with TRBJ2-3; D remains unclear. Germline V gene sequence: CDR1 MNHEY, CDR2 SMNVEV (reference sequence). The CDR3 totals 16 residues. Between the trimmed V and J ends, which lost 1 base and 2 bases, there was a span of 13 bases. CDR3 amino acids: CASSLYSGGDTDTQYF. DNA for the CDR3: TGTGCCAGCAGTTTATATTCGGGTGGGGACACAGATACGCAGTATTTT.

This chain connects TRBV5-1 to TRBJ2-5; D gene unclear. The V end was cut by 0 bases, the J end by 3 bases, with 9 bases between. CDR3 length: 14 residues. In germline, CDR1 is SGHRS, CDR2 YFSETQ. In DNA form, the CDR3 reads TGCGCCAGCAGCTTGGTACTGACTGAAGAGACCCAGTACTTC. Its protein product is CASSLVLTEETQYF. The variable domain in full, with the rest retrieved from reference TRBV5-1 and TRBJ2-5, is KAGVTQTPRYLIKTRGQQVTLSCSPISGHRSVSWYQQTPGQGLQFLFEYFSETQRNKGNFPGRFSGRQFSNSRSEMNVSTLELGDSALYLCASSLVLTEETQYFGPGTRLLVL.

The chain couples TRBV28 to TRBJ2-7, with D unclear. The germline V gene has CDR1 MDHEN and CDR2 SYDVKM. Trimming removed 5 bases from V and 0 bases from J, with 11 bases in between. CDR3 size: 14 residues. CDR3 nucleotides: TGTGCCAGCAGTCGCCAACGGGCCTCCTACGAGCAGTACTTC. Translated: CASSRQRASYEQYF.

The CDR3 DNA reads TGTGCCAGCAGCCCTCTCACGGGACAGCCAGTATCACCCCTCCACTTT. It specifies CASSPLTGQPVSPLHF. The chain uses TRBV28 and TRBJ1-6; TRBD1 matches 7 bases. Trimming at V came to 6 bases and at J to 10 bases, leaving 15 bases not matched to a gene. Germline CDR1 reads MDHEN; CDR2 reads SYDVKM. The CDR3 runs 16 residues.

The chain links TRBV3-1 (or the pseudogene TRBV3-2) to TRBJ2-1, with 10 bases matching TRBD2. Germline trimming cut 2 bases from V and 7 bases from J; bases unmatched to any gene: 8. CDR1 LGHDT and CDR2 YNNKEL come from the germline V gene (reference sequence). There are 16 residues in the CDR3. In DNA form, the CDR3 reads TGTGCCAGCAGCCAACCTAGCGGGAGTGTCGGGAATGAGCAGTTCTTC. This gives the protein CASSQPSGSVGNEQFF.

The rearrangement uses TRBV2 and TRBJ2-3, with TRBD2 matching over 14 bases. This CDR3 region has 15 residues. The J segment lost 7 bases and the V segment lost 6 bases, leaving 6 bases of the junction unmatched. Germline assignment: CDR1 SNHLY and CDR2 FYNNEI. The CDR3 loop is CASSRLAGGRNTQYF. Here the CDR3 DNA reads TGTGCCAGCAGCCGACTAGCGGGGGGGCGAAATACGCAGTATTTT.

The rearrangement uses TRBV6-2 or TRBV6-3 and TRBJ2-3, with D possibly matching TRBD1 (6 bases). Germline V gene data show CDR1 as MNHEY and CDR2 as SVGEGT. Trimming removed 5 bases at V and 2 bases at J, with 14 bases between. This CDR3 is built from 15 residues. The chain's CDR3 is CASSQDSVFTDTQYF. CDR3 sequence (DNA): TGTGCCAGCAGTCAGGACAGCGTTTTCACAGATACGCAGTATTTT.

The chain has TRBV28 and TRBJ1-2, with TRBD1 matching 8 bases. The germline CDR1 and CDR2 sequences are MDHEN and SYDVKM. The CDR3 is 13 amino acids. Trimming removed 8 bases from V and 1 base from J; junction bases left unmatched: 3. The CDR3 protein is CASGTGFNYGYTF. The CDR3 bases are TGTGCCAGCGGGACAGGATTTAACTATGGCTACACCTTC.

J is TRBJ2-5 and V is TRBV30; 10 positions agree with TRBD2. V was clipped by 4 bases and J by 5 bases; unmatched bases: 1. The CDR3 runs 12 residues. Per the germline V gene, CDR1 is GTSNPN and CDR2 is SVGIG (reference sequence). The CDR3 spells CAWTAGGETQYF. The CDR3 bases are TGTGCCTGGACAGCGGGAGGGGAGACCCAGTACTTC. Drawing the rest from reference TRBV30 and TRBJ2-5, the complete variable domain is SQTIHQWPATLVQPVGSPLSLECTVEGTSNPNLYWYRQAAGRGLQLLFYSVGIGQISSEVPQNLSASRPQDRQFILSSKKLLLSDSGFYLCAWTAGGETQYFGPGTRLLVL.

The chain has TRBV28 and TRBJ2-7, with TRBD2 matching 10 bases. CDR1 is MDHEN, CDR2 SYDVKM, per germline. This CDR3 comprises 15 residues. V trimming: 7 bases; J trimming: 6 bases; junction bases outside the gene matches: 12. In DNA form, the CDR3 reads TGTGCCAGCACCTCGGGGTCTAGCGGGAGATCCGAGCAGTACTTC. This encodes CASTSGSSGRSEQYF. The entire variable domain, with the rest obtained from reference TRBV28 and TRBJ2-7, is as follows: DVKVTQSSRYLVKRTGEKVFLECVQDMDHENMFWYRQDPGLGLRLIYFSYDVKMKEKGDIPEGYSVSREKKERFSLILESASTNQTSMYLCASTSGSSGRSEQYFGPGTRLTVT.

The J gene is TRBJ1-2, the V gene TRBV10-3; no firm D call. The germline V and J ends were trimmed by 3 bases and 3 bases, with 8 bases remaining between them. CDR1 ENHRY and CDR2 SYGVKD come from the germline V gene. This CDR3 is 13 amino acids long. For the CDR3, the DNA is TGTGCCATCAGTGATTCAGGTGACTATGGCTACACCTTC. This translates into CAISDSGDYGYTF.